This T cell receptor beta chain comes out of a study of tumor-infiltrating lymphocytes in primary liver carcinoma. In the study overall: Staging placed the tumors at T1-T3 N0M0, and they measured about 4.2 to 10 cm across. Sequenced samples came back with roughly 3.5 to 7.13 million productive TCRbeta reads, and the counts looked alike across tissue types.

Total RNA and DNA came together from around 20-30 mg of bulk tissue without cell sorting. No treatment had been given to the patients, who were chronically infected with HBV. The table lists this clonotype with many counts. Starting material of around 460 ng total RNA yielded TCR beta cDNA via a constant-region primer. Sequencing libraries for TCR beta derived from three nested multiplex PCR rounds that used slightly modified ARM-PCR. TRBV1-TRBV30 forward and Cbeta reverse primers drove the first two approximately 11-cycle rounds. TCRdb ran MiXCR on the multiplex PCR reads and lists one entry per CDR3 protein. The sample lists approximately 88,000 distinct CDR3 sequences, around 68% seen once, with 25% to 35% in the top ten. J was trimmed by 4 bases and V by 4 bases; bases with no gene match: 6. Germline V gene lookup returns CDR1 SQVTM and CDR2 ANQGSEA. There are 13 residues in the CDR3.

This TCR came from a man aged 40-50 years with primary liver carcinoma and hepatitis B virus infection. The specimen sequenced was tumor-adjacent normal liver tissue. J is TRBJ1-1 and V is TRBV29-1; 7 positions match TRBD1. Here the CDR3 reads CSVAGTDTTEAFF. The CDR3 bases are TGCAGCGTTGCCGGGACAGACACCACTGAAGCTTTCTTT.